The 20 T cell receptor beta chains below come from one sample, sequenced in a study of siplizumab effects on memory and regulatory T cells. Measured with immunoSEQ multiplex PCR; TCRdb has only the in-frame clones, and not every one. The sample carries some 97,000 clones, about 95% recorded once. Sequenced input: non-Treg CD4+ T cells sorted from blood. These receptors were taken from a human donor in good health.

This clone has a single count. The rearrangement links TRBV5-4 to TRBJ2-3; 7 positions agree with TRBD2. From germline, CDR1 is SGHNT and CDR2 YYREEE (reference sequence). This CDR3 region has 15 residues. With 2 bases clipped from V and 2 bases from J, the junction kept 5 bases outside the gene matches. CDR3 amino acids: CASSLTSGVTDTQYF. DNA for the CDR3: TGTGCCAGCAGCTTAACCAGCGGGGTCACAGATACGCAGTATTTT.

The gene calls are TRBV18 and TRBJ2-5, with D possibly being TRBD1 (6 bases). CDR1 and CDR2 from the germline V gene are KGHSH and LQKENI. Trimming shortened V by 3 bases and J by 3 bases, and 17 bases separated the two germline ends. The length of the CDR3 is 16 residues. This chain's CDR3 is CASSPVTGRLKETQYF. The CDR3 DNA follows: TGTGCCAGCTCACCGGTTACAGGGAGACTTAAAGAGACCCAGTACTTC.

This chain connects TRBV2 to TRBJ1-2, with TRBD1 matching 10 bases. The CDR3 covers 16 residues. Germline values: CDR1 SNHLY, CDR2 FYNNEI. The V gene end was trimmed by 5 bases and the J gene end by 5 bases; junction bases not matched to a gene: 11. CDR3 sequence reads: CASSTSPTGGAYGYTF. DNA for the CDR3: TGTGCCAGCAGTACCTCCCCGACAGGGGGCGCTTATGGCTACACCTTC. Based on the CDR3 plus reference TRBV2 and TRBJ1-2, the full variable domain is EPEVTQTPSHQVTQMGQEVILRCVPISNHLYFYWYRQILGQKVEFLVSFYNNEISEKSEIFDDQFSVERPDGSNFTLKIRSTKLEDSAMYFCASSTSPTGGAYGYTFGSGTRLTVV.

CDR3 coding DNA: TGCGCCAGCAGCCTTGGACTAGCGGGAGGGCCCCAAGATACGCAGTATTTT. Its protein product is CASSLGLAGGPQDTQYF. The J gene is TRBJ2-3, the V gene TRBV5-1, with TRBD2 matching over 15 bases. Germline V gives CDR1 SGHRS, CDR2 YFSETQ. This CDR3 spans 17 amino acids. V dropped 4 bases and J dropped 5; count of bases not matched to a gene: 8.

The chain combines TRBV19 with TRBJ1-1; 8 bases map to TRBD1. Trimming at V came to 5 bases and at J to 2 bases, leaving 7 bases not matched to a gene. The CDR3 has 15 residues. The germline CDR1 and CDR2 sequences are LNHDA and SQIVND (reference sequence). The CDR3 region has the DNA TGTGCCAGTAGTCTCGCGGACAGGGCCAACACTGAAGCTTTCTTT. Its translation: CASSLADRANTEAFF.

This clone was recorded once. One end of the junction varies from germline; a read error may be responsible. J is TRBJ2-2 and V is TRBV7-7; perhaps TRBD1 as D (6 bases). There are 13 residues in the CDR3. Per the germline V gene, CDR1 is SSHAT and CDR2 is FNYEAQ (reference sequence). In DNA, the CDR3 is TGTGCTAGCAGGGGACCTGTCACCGGGGAGCTGTTTTTT. Residues: CASRGPVTGELFF.

This clone was seen just once. The chain couples TRBV5-4 to TRBJ2-6; 12 bases are a match to TRBD1. The V gene end was trimmed by 4 bases and the J gene end by 4 bases; junction bases not matched to a gene: 9. The CDR3 has 18 amino acids. Germline V lookup: CDR1 SGHNT, CDR2 YYREEE (reference sequence). The CDR3: CASSPPGQGALGANVLTF. The DNA for the CDR3 is TGTGCCAGCAGCCCTCCGGGACAGGGGGCGTTAGGGGCCAACGTCCTGACTTTC.

The V call is TRBV28, the J call TRBJ1-3; 10 bases line up with TRBD1. The CDR3 extends over 18 amino acids. Germline CDR1 MDHEN, CDR2 SYDVKM. Unmatched junction bases numbered 6, after V lost 1 base and J lost 0 bases. The CDR3 protein is CASSLYGTGAFSGNTIYF. The CDR3 DNA reads as TGTGCCAGCAGTTTATACGGGACAGGGGCCTTCTCTGGAAACACCATATATTTT.

This clone appeared once. The CDR3 DNA reads as TGTGCCAGCATTCTTCAGGGAAACACTGAAGCTTTCTTT. Its protein product is CASILQGNTEAFF. V is TRBV6-1 and J is TRBJ1-1; weak D call: TRBD1 (5 bases). Germline-derived CDR1 and CDR2 are MNHNS and SASEGT. Between the trimmed V and J ends, which lost 7 bases and 2 bases, there was a span of 11 bases. The CDR3 extends over 13 amino acids.

V and J are TRBV6-5 and TRBJ2-1, with 9 bases matching TRBD2. The CDR3 extends over 15 amino acids. The germline gives CDR1 MNHEY, CDR2 SVGAGI. V was pared by 6 bases and J by 7 bases, with 10 bases of the junction left unmatched. The CDR3 here is CASSSSWAGGNEQFF. CDR3 nucleotides: TGTGCCAGCAGCTCCTCGTGGGCGGGGGGGAATGAGCAGTTCTTC.

This rearrangement joins TRBV10-3 to TRBJ1-5; 9 nucleotides match TRBD1. From germline, CDR1 is ENHRY and CDR2 SYGVKD. The CDR3 has 15 residues. Trimming at V came to 6 bases and at J to 0 bases, leaving 3 bases not matched to a gene. CDR3 residues: CAISGTGNSNQPQHF. The CDR3 nucleotides are TGTGCCATCAGCGGGACAGGGAATAGCAATCAGCCCCAGCATTTT.

This clone was found once. The chain has TRBV10-2 and TRBJ2-7; 9 nucleotides match TRBD2. CDR3 size: 14 residues. J gave up 5 bases and V 6 bases, and 8 bases lay outside the gene matches. Per the germline V gene, CDR1 is WSHSY and CDR2 is SAAADI. CDR3 protein: CASRLQREADEQYF. The CDR3 nucleotides are TGCGCCAGCAGACTCCAGCGGGAGGCTGACGAGCAGTACTTC.

This sequence joins TRBV28 and TRBJ1-3; no clear D gene. CDR3 length: 14 residues. The germline V gene encodes CDR1 MDHEN and CDR2 SYDVKM. Between the trimmed V and J ends, which lost 6 bases and 0 bases, there was a span of 9 bases. CDR3 amino acids: CASRRMTSGNTIYF. DNA for the CDR3: TGTGCCAGCAGGAGAATGACCTCTGGAAACACCATATATTTT.

CDR3 coding DNA: TGTGCCAGTAGTATTCAGGTTGCCTATGGCTACACCTTC. Translating gives CASSIQVAYGYTF. The chain links TRBV19 to TRBJ1-2; D ambiguous. Deletions cut 3 bases from V and 4 bases from J, with 9 bases between. CDR1 is LNHDA, CDR2 SQIVND, per germline (reference sequence). This CDR3 is 13 amino acids long.

The rearrangement links TRBV7-2 to TRBJ1-3; D possibly corresponds to TRBD1 (6 bases). The germline gives CDR1 SGHTA, CDR2 FQGNSA. The CDR3 extends over 15 amino acids. Trimming shortened V by 3 bases and J by 3 bases, and 12 bases separated the two germline ends. The DNA of the CDR3 is TGTGCCAGCAGCTTGTTTGGGGGCGGTGGAAACACCATATATTTT. This translates into CASSLFGGGGNTIYF.

The V and J genes are TRBV18 and TRBJ2-1, with D possibly being TRBD2 (6 bases). Germline CDR1 KGHSH, CDR2 LQKENI. CDR3 length equals 12 residues. The V end was cut by 3 bases, the J end by 14 bases, with 14 bases between. DNA for the CDR3: TGTGCCAGCTCACCCGGGACTGGATATGAGTTCTTC. Encoded protein: CASSPGTGYEFF.

This rearrangement joins TRBV28 to TRBJ2-5; D might be TRBD2 (5 bases). CDR1 MDHEN and CDR2 SYDVKM come from the germline V gene. With 6 bases removed from V and 8 bases from J, the gap between germline ends came to 13 bases. The CDR3 is made up of 12 amino acids. CDR3 amino acids: CASSPGWDTQYF. The CDR3 nucleotides read TGTGCCAGCAGCCCGGGGTGGGATACCCAGTACTTC.

The chain couples TRBV5-8 to TRBJ1-2; D is undetermined. The V end was cut by 1 base, the J end by 5 bases, with 6 bases between. Germline loops: CDR1 SGHTS, CDR2 YDEGEE. This CDR3 is built from 12 residues. The chain's CDR3 is CASSLTGYGYTF. The CDR3 DNA sequence: TGTGCCAGCAGCTTGACCGGGTATGGCTACACCTTC.

The chain carries TRBV28 and TRBJ1-2, with D possibly TRBD1 on 5 matching bases. The CDR3 is 16 amino acids. The V gene's germline CDR1 is MDHEN and CDR2 SYDVKM. Trimming cost V 6 bases and J 2 bases, with 19 bases left between them. The CDR3 sequence: CASSFSTGGSNYGYTF. CDR3 in DNA: TGTGCCAGCAGCTTTTCGACCGGGGGATCCAACTATGGCTACACCTTC.

CDR3 amino acids: CSAGGPDTIYF. CDR3 coding DNA: TGCAGTGCCGGAGGTCCGGACACCATATATTTT. V is TRBV20-1 and J is TRBJ1-3; D gene ambiguous. V was shortened by 6 bases and J by 8 bases, with 11 bases between the two germline ends. Germline V gene sequence: CDR1 DFQATT, CDR2 SNEGSKA (reference sequence). This CDR3 has 11 amino acids.